This is a list of T cell receptor beta chains from one sample in a study of cytotoxic CD8 clonotypes in ibrutinib-treated CLL. Data came from immunoSEQ multiplex PCR; TCRdb stores just in-frame clones and leaves some out. The sample has about 140,000 clones, about 84% seen once. Source: PBMCs, taken after 36 months of ibrutinib treatment. These receptors were obtained from a human donor with chronic lymphocytic leukemia. Each CDR3 is given with its conserved first and last residue. A D gene is named only where the DNA matches it firmly. A clone size is listed for some rows: how often the clone was seen (once, few, many), or a class if it is expanded.

J,V,size,D,DNA,CDR3
TRBJ1-5,TRBV7-8,.,TRBD1,TGTGCCAGCGGCCGGGGACAGGGGGGTCAGCCCCAGCATTTT,CASGRGQGGQPQHF
TRBJ2-1,TRBV4-1,.,TRBD2,TGCGCCAGCAGCGAACTTACCGGGACTAGTTACAATGAGCAGTTCTTC,CASSELTGTSYNEQFF
TRBJ2-3,TRBV10-3,.,TRBD2,TGTGCCACCCTAGCGGGGAACACAGATACGCAGTATTTT,CATLAGNTDTQYF
TRBJ2-1,TRBV7-9,.,.,TGTGCCACCGGGAAAGGACGGCTCACCTACAATGAGCAGTTCTTC,CATGKGRLTYNEQFF
TRBJ2-3,TRBV14,.,.,TGTGCCAGCAGCCCTCGGTGGTCTAGCACAGATACGCAGTATTTT,CASSPRWSSTDTQYF
TRBJ2-3,TRBV27,.,.,TGTGCCAGCAGTTTAAGTAGGGTCACAGATACGCAGTATTTT,CASSLSRVTDTQYF
TRBJ2-7,TRBV2,few,TRBD1,TGTGCCAGCAGTACAACAGGGGGCTCCCAGTACTTC,CASSTTGGSQYF
TRBJ2-2,TRBV29-1,.,.,TGCAGCCCCCAGGAAGGGGGGGCGGGCGGGGAGCTGTTTTTT,CSPQEGGAGGELFF
TRBJ1-2,TRBV5-1,.,TRBD1,TGCGCCAGCAGCTTGGAGGGACAGGGAATTGATGGCTACACCTTC,CASSLEGQGIDGYTF
TRBJ2-2,TRBV28,.,.,TGTGCCAGCAGTTTGAAGGGATCGAACACCGGGGAGCTGTTTTTT,CASSLKGSNTGELFF
TRBJ2-7,TRBV6-6,.,TRBD1,TGTGCCAGCAGAGGACAGGGGGGATCCTACGAGCAGTACTTC,CASRGQGGSYEQYF
TRBJ1-1,TRBV6-5,.,.,TGTGCCAGCAGTTACACAGGAGTGAACACTGAAGCTTTCTTT,CASSYTGVNTEAFF
TRBJ1-1,TRBV9,.,TRBD1,TGTGCCAGCAGCCCGGAGGGACAGCCTAACACTGAAGCTTTCTTT,CASSPEGQPNTEAFF
TRBJ2-7,TRBV5-6,.,.,TGTGCCAGCACCCTCAGAGGTCCTGCTCCCGAGCAGTACTTC,CASTLRGPAPEQYF
TRBJ2-3,TRBV27,.,TRBD2,TGTGCCAGCAGTCCGGGACTAGCATGGGGAGGCCGCGATACGCAGTATTTT,CASSPGLAWGGRDTQYF
TRBJ2-5,TRBV11-2,.,.,TGTGCCAGCAGCCAAGGGGTCAGGGGAGAGACCCAGTACTTC,CASSQGVRGETQYF
TRBJ2-1,TRBV5-4,.,.,TGTGCCAGCAGATCCGTAGCAGTCGATGAGCAGTTCTTC,CASRSVAVDEQFF
TRBJ1-5,TRBV6-6,.,TRBD1,TGTGCCAGCGGTACAGGGGGAGTCAATCAGCCCCAGCATTTT,CASGTGGVNQPQHF
TRBJ2-7,TRBV23-1,once,TRBD2,TGCGCCAGCAGTCAATCGGGGCGGGGGGTCACCTACGAGCAGTACTTC,CASSQSGRGVTYEQYF
TRBJ2-1,TRBV11-2,.,TRBD2,TGTGCCAGCAGCTTTCGGACTAGCGGGGGGATTGCTCCCCTATTCTTC,CASSFRTSGGIAPLFF
TRBJ1-5,TRBV28,.,.,TGTGCCAGCAGACTACCAGCAGGAACCCAGCATTTT,CASRLPAGTQHF
TRBJ1-1,TRBV11-2,once,.,TGTGCCAGCAGCTTCCAGGGTGGAGGTGAAGCTTTCTTT,CASSFQGGGEAFF
TRBJ2-3,TRBV10-3,.,.,TGTGCCCACGGTGGGGGCACAGATACGCAGTATTTT,CAHGGGTDTQYF
TRBJ1-2,TRBV10-2,.,.,TGCGCCAGCAGGGGGATAGGAGTGGGCTATGGCTACACCTTC,CASRGIGVGYGYTF
TRBJ2-3,TRBV6-1,.,TRBD2,TGTGCCAGCAGTGAGGGTAGCCTAGCGGGCGCCTACGCAGATACGCAGTATTTT,CASSEGSLAGAYADTQYF
TRBJ1-2,TRBV18,few,.,TGTGCCAGCTCACCACCCTATGATCCCCATGGCGGGAGCACCTTC,CASSPPYDPHGGSTF
TRBJ1-2,TRBV7-2,.,TRBD1,TGTGCCAGCAGCACCCCGGGACAGGGCATCTTTATAGGCACCTTC,CASSTPGQGIFIGTF
TRBJ1-2,TRBV2,.,.,TGTGCCAGCAGTGGACAGGAATTTAACTATGGCTACACCTTC,CASSGQEFNYGYTF
TRBJ2-7,TRBV10-3,.,TRBD1,TGTGCCATCAGCGGACAGGGGGCGGGTGAGCAGTACTTC,CAISGQGAGEQYF
TRBJ1-4,TRBV4-2,.,.,TGTGCCAGCAGCCAAGAACGGCCACCCTTTTCTAATGAAAAACTGTTTTTT,CASSQERPPFSNEKLFF
TRBJ1-5,TRBV5-8,few,.,TGTGCCAGCAGCTTGTTTCGGGGGCTCAATCAGCCCCAGCATTTT,CASSLFRGLNQPQHF
TRBJ1-5,TRBV19,.,.,TGTGCCAGTAGTAAACAGAGCAATCAGCCCCAGCATTTT,CASSKQSNQPQHF
TRBJ2-7,TRBV18,once,.,TGTGCCAGCTCACCGGGACACGAGCAGTACTTC,CASSPGHEQYF
TRBJ2-4,TRBV19,.,TRBD1,TGTGCCAGTCGGGACAGGGGTAACATTCAGTACTTC,CASRDRGNIQYF
TRBJ2-7,TRBV6-1,.,TRBD2,TGTGCCAGCAGCCGATTGGGGGGGGTTTACGAGCAGTACTTC,CASSRLGGVYEQYF
TRBJ2-1,TRBV4-2,.,TRBD2,TGTGCCAGCAGCCTTCTCAGTAGCGGGAGCTCCTACAATGAGCAGTTCTTC,CASSLLSSGSSYNEQFF
TRBJ2-5,TRBV7-9,.,TRBD2,TGTGCCAGCAGCCCGCGACTAGCGGGGGCCCAAGAGACCCAGTACTTC,CASSPRLAGAQETQYF
TRBJ2-5,TRBV6-6,few,.,TGTGCCAGCAGTTACCTTGAGACCCAGTACTTC,CASSYLETQYF
TRBJ1-2,TRBV5-1,.,.,TGCGCCAGCAGCTCCTGGGCCAGTTCGTATGGCTACACCTTC,CASSSWASSYGYTF
TRBJ1-1,TRBV6-1,.,.,TGTGCCAGCACGTCCATCGGGCGGGGTGCCGAAGCTTTCTTT,CASTSIGRGAEAFF
TRBJ1-2,TRBV7-6,once,.,TGTGCCAGCAGCTTATCAGGGTCTGGCTACACCTTC,CASSLSGSGYTF
TRBJ1-2,TRBV5-1,.,TRBD1,TGCGCCAGCAATTCCGACAGGGGGCAAAGTGGCTACACCTTC,CASNSDRGQSGYTF